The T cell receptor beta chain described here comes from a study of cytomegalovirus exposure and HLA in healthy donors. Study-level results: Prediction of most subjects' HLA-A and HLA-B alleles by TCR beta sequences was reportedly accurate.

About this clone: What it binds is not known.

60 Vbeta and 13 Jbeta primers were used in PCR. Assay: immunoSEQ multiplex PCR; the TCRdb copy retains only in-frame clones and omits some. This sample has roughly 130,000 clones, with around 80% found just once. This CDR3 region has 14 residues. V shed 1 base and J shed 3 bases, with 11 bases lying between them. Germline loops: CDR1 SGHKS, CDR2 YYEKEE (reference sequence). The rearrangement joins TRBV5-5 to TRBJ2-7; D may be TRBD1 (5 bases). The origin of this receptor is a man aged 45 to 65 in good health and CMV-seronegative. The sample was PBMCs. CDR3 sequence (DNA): TGTGCCAGCAGCTTGTCCAGGGTGGGCTACGAGCAGTACTTC. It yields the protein CASSLSRVGYEQYF.